This entry lists 24 T cell receptor beta chains sequenced from one sample in a study of blood T cells in healthy people across ages. The use of a sample-barcoded 5' primer and a J-beta primer mix characterized a second PCR of roughly 6 to 11 cycles. Each CDR3 protein is one row after TCRdb ran MiXCR on the 5' RACE reads. The sample lists 720,000 or so distinct CDR3 sequences; roughly 43% were seen once. The sample comprised blood. Receptor source: an elderly man in good health.

DNA for the CDR3: TGTGCCAGCAGCAGAGGAGCGGGGTTGAAGGACACAGATACGCAGTATTTT. It encodes CASSRGAGLKDTDTQYF. The rearrangement links TRBV13 to TRBJ2-3; 7 bases are shared with TRBD2. V gave up 5 bases and J gave up 2 bases; unmatched junction bases: 13. CDR1 is PRHDT, CDR2 FYEKMQ, per germline (reference sequence). The CDR3 runs 17 residues.

This clonotype was seen only a few times. The V gene is TRBV6-2 or TRBV6-3, the J gene TRBJ2-5, with 13 bases aligning to TRBD2. V trimming: 2 bases; J trimming: 2 bases; junction bases outside the gene matches: 8. Per germline, CDR1 MNHEY and CDR2 SVGEGT. The CDR3 totals 18 residues. The CDR3: CASSYGWTSGSGQETQYF. Written as DNA, the CDR3 is TGTGCCAGCAGTTACGGCTGGACTAGCGGGAGCGGGCAAGAGACCCAGTACTTC.

This clonotype has just a few counts. The chain employs TRBV4-3 and TRBJ1-5; no firm D call. This CDR3 contains 15 residues. The germline CDR1 and CDR2 sequences are LGHNA and YSLEER. V was shortened by 0 bases and J by 0 bases, with 6 bases between the two germline ends. The CDR3 DNA reads TGCGCCAGCAGCCAAGAGCCCTATAGCAATCAGCCCCAGCATTTT. Its translation is CASSQEPYSNQPQHF.

This sequence joins TRBV14 and TRBJ2-1, with D perhaps matching TRBD2 (6 bases). The V gene's germline CDR1 is SGHDN and CDR2 FVKESK. The CDR3 contains 14 residues. V shed 4 bases and J shed 5 bases, with 12 bases lying between them. CDR3 sequence reads: CASSPRELHNEQFF. CDR3 DNA sequence: TGTGCCAGCAGCCCACGGGAGCTTCACAATGAGCAGTTCTTC.

The chain carries TRBV7-2 and TRBJ2-5, with 12 bases that match TRBD2. The CDR3 extends over 16 amino acids. V was clipped by 5 bases and J by 1 base; unmatched bases: 5. From germline, CDR1 is SGHTA and CDR2 FQGNSA. CDR3 amino acids: CASSPGLAGLQETQYF. CDR3 coding DNA: TGTGCCAGCAGCCCAGGACTAGCGGGGCTCCAAGAGACCCAGTACTTC. The full variable domain, its missing parts supplied by reference TRBV7-2 and TRBJ2-5, is GAGVSQSPSNKVTEKGKDVELRCDPISGHTALYWYRQSLGQGLEFLIYFQGNSAPDKSGLPSDRFSAERTGGSVSTLTIQRTQQEDSAVYLCASSPGLAGLQETQYFGPGTRLLVL.

This clonotype appeared a few times. The chain combines TRBV20-1 with TRBJ2-1; TRBD2 matches 14 bases. J lost 9 bases, V lost 5 bases, and 9 bases had no gene match. CDR3 length: 15 amino acids. CDR1 is DFQATT and CDR2 is SNEGSKA in the germline V gene (reference sequence). CDR3 sequence (DNA): TGCAGTGCTCCCGGGACTAGCGGGAGATGGGGTGAGCAGTTCTTC. This sequence encodes CSAPGTSGRWGEQFF.

This clonotype was recorded only once. The chain recombines TRBV30 with TRBJ2-5, with D maybe TRBD2 (7 bases). Germline V gene sequence: CDR1 GTSNPN, CDR2 SVGIG (reference sequence). Trimming took 2 bases from V and 7 from J, leaving 17 bases between them. The length of the CDR3 is 14 residues. The CDR3 nucleotides are TGTGCCTGGAGTCGGGGGGCCGGCCGTTTGACCCAGTACTTC. Translation: CAWSRGAGRLTQYF.

Details on this clonotype: A much more abundant neighbour one base away suggests this may be a read error. V gene TRBV9 combines with J gene TRBJ2-6, with TRBD2 identical over 10 bases. The CDR3 extends over 17 amino acids. From germline, CDR1 is SGDLS and CDR2 YYNGEE. The CDR3 reads CASSVSSGRDGANVPTF. The CDR3 DNA sequence: TGTGCCAGCAGCGTTTCTAGCGGGAGAGATGGGGCCAACGTCCCGACTTTC.

The chain has TRBV5-4 and TRBJ1-1; D might be TRBD1 (6 bases). Looked up from germline, CDR1 is SGHNT and CDR2 is YYREEE (reference sequence). Trimming pared 9 bases from V and 4 bases from J, leaving 19 bases between. This CDR3 is 14 amino acids long. The CDR3 region is CATLSRGPSTEAFF. The CDR3 nucleotides are TGTGCCACCCTTTCCAGGGGCCCGAGCACTGAAGCTTTCTTT.

This clonotype occurred a few times. The chain employs TRBV10-1 and TRBJ2-3; D is possibly TRBD2 (5 bases). CDR1 is WNHNN and CDR2 is SYGVQD in the germline V gene (reference sequence). This CDR3 has 12 residues. Trimming stripped 3 bases from V and 5 bases from J, with 6 bases between. The CDR3 DNA sequence: TGCGCCAGCAGTGACCGGGGAGATACGCAGTATTTT. Translation gives CASSDRGDTQYF.

Regarding this clonotype: A read error may explain this, as a much larger clone is one base away. The CDR3 sequence: CASKRDRKSYNEQFF. Written as DNA, the CDR3 is TGTGCCAGCAAAAGGGACAGGAAATCCTACAATGAGCAGTTCTTC. The chain couples TRBV27 to TRBJ2-1; 8 bases align to TRBD1. Germline values: CDR1 MNHEY, CDR2 SMNVEV (reference sequence). CDR3 size: 15 residues. J was trimmed by 1 base and V by 7 bases; bases with no gene match: 6.

The CDR3 loop is CASSTGGSNTGELFF. The CDR3 DNA reads as TGTGCCAGCAGTACTGGGGGCTCGAACACCGGGGAGCTGTTTTTT. The rearrangement joins TRBV6-2 or TRBV6-3 to TRBJ2-2, with a tentative D call TRBD1 (6 bases). The germline V and J ends were trimmed by 5 bases and 0 bases, with 10 bases remaining between them. CDR3 length: 15 amino acids. From germline, CDR1 is MNHEY and CDR2 SVGEGT.

The chain couples TRBV9 to TRBJ2-5; 9 nucleotides agree with TRBD2. The germline CDR1 and CDR2 sequences are SGDLS and YYNGEE. The V gene end was trimmed by 5 bases and the J gene end by 1 base; junction bases not matched to a gene: 6. This CDR3 is built from 15 residues. This CDR3 reads CASRQGLASQETQYF. CDR3 coding DNA: TGTGCCAGCAGGCAGGGACTAGCTTCCCAAGAGACCCAGTACTTC.

This clonotype has more than one count but fewer than ten. V and J are TRBV16 and TRBJ1-1, with D hard to call. Germline V gives CDR1 KGHSY, CDR2 FQNENV. Between the trimmed V and J ends, which lost 4 bases and 5 bases, there was a span of 8 bases. The CDR3 totals 12 residues. DNA for the CDR3: TGTGCCAGCAGCCCTACGGCTACTGAAGCTTTCTTT. Its translation is CASSPTATEAFF.

The rearrangement joins TRBV3-1 to TRBJ2-5; D might be TRBD2 (5 bases). The CDR3 is 13 residues long. Trimming cost V 8 bases and J 3 bases, with 13 bases left between them. Per the germline V gene, CDR1 is LGHDT and CDR2 is YNNKEL (reference sequence). The CDR3 DNA reads TGTGCCAGCGCTAGCAGAAACGAAGAGACCCAGTACTTC. Translated, it gives CASASRNEETQYF.

This clonotype was counted a single time. The chain is built from TRBV7-9 and TRBJ1-1; D unresolved. Trimming took off 0 bases at V and 4 bases at J, with 6 bases between the two ends. The germline gives CDR1 SEHNR, CDR2 FQNEAQ (reference sequence). CDR3 length equals 13 residues. The CDR3 region has the DNA TGTGCCAGCAGCTTAGCACAGACCACTGAAGCTTTCTTT. Its protein product is CASSLAQTTEAFF.

The genes are TRBV28 and TRBJ2-2, with unresolved D. Germline-derived CDR1 and CDR2 are MDHEN and SYDVKM. The CDR3 extends over 15 amino acids. Trimming shortened V by 1 base and J by 4 bases, and 10 bases separated the two germline ends. CDR3 sequence: CASSLYLASTGELFF. The CDR3 coding sequence is TGTGCCAGCAGTTTATATTTAGCTTCCACCGGGGAGCTGTTTTTT.

The V gene is TRBV9, the J gene TRBJ2-1; 8 bases align to TRBD2. V lost 4 bases to trimming and J lost 5 bases; unmatched junction nucleotides: 8. The CDR3 covers 15 residues. Per the germline V gene, CDR1 is SGDLS and CDR2 is YYNGEE. The DNA of the CDR3 is TGTGCCAGCAGCCTCCAGCGGGGGCCAAACAATGAGCAGTTCTTC. Its protein is CASSLQRGPNNEQFF.

V gene TRBV6-2 or TRBV6-3 combines with J gene TRBJ2-6, with D possibly being TRBD1 (5 bases). Germline V gives CDR1 MNHEY, CDR2 SVGEGT. The CDR3 has 14 amino acids. The V gene lost 5 bases and the J gene lost 4 bases, with 9 bases spanning the gap. In DNA form, the CDR3 reads TGTGCCAGCAGTACTCAGGGAGGGGCCAACGTCCTGACTTTC. Protein sequence: CASSTQGGANVLTF.

This clonotype was seen repeatedly, ten times or more. V usage is TRBV15 and J usage is TRBJ2-3, with a weak D call TRBD2 (6 bases). Trimming left V 2 bases short and J 3 bases short, with 18 bases between. The CDR3 is 17 amino acids. Germline lookup yields CDR1 LNHNV and CDR2 YYDKDF (reference sequence). CDR3 loop: CATSRSFSGVATDTQYF. Here the CDR3 DNA reads TGTGCCACCAGCAGAAGTTTCTCGGGGGTAGCAACAGATACGCAGTATTTT.

This CDR3 reads CASSYPPDSSTDTQYF. DNA for the CDR3: TGTGCCAGCAGTTACCCGCCGGACAGTAGCACAGATACGCAGTATTTT. V usage is TRBV6-2 or TRBV6-3 and J usage is TRBJ2-3; tentative D call: TRBD1 (6 bases). Germline assignment: CDR1 MNHEY and CDR2 SVGEGT. V was shortened by 2 bases and J by 0 bases, with 12 bases between the two germline ends. There are 16 residues in the CDR3.

The J gene is TRBJ1-2, the V gene TRBV6-2 or TRBV6-3, with D maybe TRBD1 (5 bases). Trimming left V 0 bases short and J 0 bases short, with 8 bases between. Germline assignment: CDR1 MNHEY and CDR2 SVGEGT. There are 15 residues in the CDR3. CDR3: CASSYSTATNYGYTF. CDR3 coding DNA: TGTGCCAGCAGTTACTCGACAGCCACTAACTATGGCTACACCTTC.

The chain combines TRBV6-5 with TRBJ2-3, with D perhaps given as TRBD1 or TRBD2 (5 bases each). CDR3 length: 14 amino acids. V lost 6 bases to trimming and J lost 5 bases, with 15 bases between them. Per germline, CDR1 MNHEY and CDR2 SVGAGI. The CDR3: CASRNLRDGDTQYF. Written as DNA, the CDR3 is TGTGCCAGCAGGAACCTCCGGGACGGAGATACGCAGTATTTT.

The V gene is TRBV7-2, the J gene TRBJ2-7, with D maybe TRBD1 (6 bases). The CDR3 is 12 residues long. The V end lost 5 bases, the J end lost 7 bases, and 12 bases lay between the germline ends. From germline, CDR1 is SGHTA and CDR2 FQGNSA. The CDR3 DNA is TGTGCCAGCAGCAAGGACAGAGGGGAGCAGTACTTC. Amino acid sequence: CASSKDRGEQYF.